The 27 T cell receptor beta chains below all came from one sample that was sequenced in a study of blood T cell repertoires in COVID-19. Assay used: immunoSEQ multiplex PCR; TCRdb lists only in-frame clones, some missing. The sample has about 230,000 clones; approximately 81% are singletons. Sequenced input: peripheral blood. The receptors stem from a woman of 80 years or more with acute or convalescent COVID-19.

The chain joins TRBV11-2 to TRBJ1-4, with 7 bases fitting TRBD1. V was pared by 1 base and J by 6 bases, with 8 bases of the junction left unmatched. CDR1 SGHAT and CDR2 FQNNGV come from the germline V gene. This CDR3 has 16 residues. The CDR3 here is CASSLGLGRGDEKLFF. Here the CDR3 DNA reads TGTGCCAGCAGCTTAGGGCTGGGCAGGGGGGATGAAAAACTGTTTTTT.

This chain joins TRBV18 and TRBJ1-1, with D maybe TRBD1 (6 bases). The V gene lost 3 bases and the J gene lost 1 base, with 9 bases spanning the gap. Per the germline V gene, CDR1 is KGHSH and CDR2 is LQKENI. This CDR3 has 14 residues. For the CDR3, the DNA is TGTGCCAGCTCACCGGTGACAGGGAACACTGAAGCTTTCTTT. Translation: CASSPVTGNTEAFF.

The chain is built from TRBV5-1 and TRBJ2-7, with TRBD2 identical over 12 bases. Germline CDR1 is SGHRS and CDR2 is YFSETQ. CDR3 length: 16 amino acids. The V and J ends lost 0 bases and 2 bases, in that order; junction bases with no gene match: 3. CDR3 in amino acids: CASSLERLAGAYEQYF. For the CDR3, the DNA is TGCGCCAGCAGCTTGGAACGACTAGCGGGAGCCTACGAGCAGTACTTC.

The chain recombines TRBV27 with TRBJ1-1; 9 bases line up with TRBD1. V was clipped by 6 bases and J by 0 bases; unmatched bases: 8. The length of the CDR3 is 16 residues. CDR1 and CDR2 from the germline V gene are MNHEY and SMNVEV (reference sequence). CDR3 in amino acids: CASSPGTGTLNTEAFF. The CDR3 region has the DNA TGTGCCAGCAGCCCGGGGACAGGGACACTGAACACTGAAGCTTTCTTT.

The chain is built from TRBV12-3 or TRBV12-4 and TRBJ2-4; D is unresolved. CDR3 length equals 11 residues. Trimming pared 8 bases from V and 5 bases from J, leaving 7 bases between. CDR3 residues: CASRLQNIQYF. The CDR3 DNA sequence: TGTGCCAGCCGTCTCCAAAACATTCAGTACTTC.

The CDR3 coding sequence is TGCGCCAGCAGCTTGGCGGGACAGGGGAACAATGAGCAGTTCTTC. This encodes CASSLAGQGNNEQFF. This chain joins TRBV5-1 and TRBJ2-1; TRBD1 matches at 10 bases. This CDR3 is 15 amino acids long. V was clipped by 0 bases and J by 5 bases; unmatched bases: 2. CDR1 SGHRS and CDR2 YFSETQ come from the germline V gene.

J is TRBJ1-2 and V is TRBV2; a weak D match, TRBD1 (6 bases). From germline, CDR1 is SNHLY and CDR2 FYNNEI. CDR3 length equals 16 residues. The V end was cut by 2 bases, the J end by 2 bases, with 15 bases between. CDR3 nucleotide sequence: TGTGCCAGCAGTGAACCCTTGGACAGCGCCAACTATGGCTACACCTTC. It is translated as CASSEPLDSANYGYTF.

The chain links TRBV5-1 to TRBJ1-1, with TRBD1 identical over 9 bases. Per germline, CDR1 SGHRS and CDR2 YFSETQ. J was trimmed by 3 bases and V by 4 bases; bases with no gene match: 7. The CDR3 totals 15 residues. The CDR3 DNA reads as TGCGCCAGCAGCCCCTCCCGGACAGGGGACACTGAAGCTTTCTTT. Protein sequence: CASSPSRTGDTEAFF.

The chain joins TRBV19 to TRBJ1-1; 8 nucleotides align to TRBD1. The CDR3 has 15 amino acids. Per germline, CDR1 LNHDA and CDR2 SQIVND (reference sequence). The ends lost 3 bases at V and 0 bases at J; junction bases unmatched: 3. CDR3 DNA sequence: TGTGCCAGTAGTATGACAGGGGCTTTGAACACTGAAGCTTTCTTT. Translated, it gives CASSMTGALNTEAFF.

In nucleotides, the CDR3 is TGTGCCAGCAGCTTTGGGACAGGGTTGGTTGAAAAACTGTTTTTT. It is translated as CASSFGTGLVEKLFF. This rearrangement joins TRBV7-9 to TRBJ1-4, with 9 positions matching TRBD1. Trimming at V came to 3 bases and at J to 7 bases, leaving 6 bases not matched to a gene. This CDR3 is 15 amino acids long. Looked up from germline, CDR1 is SEHNR and CDR2 is FQNEAQ (reference sequence). Filled out from reference TRBV7-9 and TRBJ1-4, the complete variable domain reads DTGVSQNPRHKITKRGQNVTFRCDPISEHNRLYWYRQTLGQGPEFLTYFQNEAQLEKSRLLSDRFSAERPKGSFSTLEIQRTEQGDSAMYLCASSFGTGLVEKLFFGSGTQLSVL.

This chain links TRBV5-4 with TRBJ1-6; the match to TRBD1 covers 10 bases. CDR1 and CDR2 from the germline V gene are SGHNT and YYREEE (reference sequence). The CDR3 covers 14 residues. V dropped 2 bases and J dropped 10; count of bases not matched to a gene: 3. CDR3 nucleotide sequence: TGTGCCAGCAGCTTAGGGACAGGGGACTCACCCCTCCACTTT. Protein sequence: CASSLGTGDSPLHF.

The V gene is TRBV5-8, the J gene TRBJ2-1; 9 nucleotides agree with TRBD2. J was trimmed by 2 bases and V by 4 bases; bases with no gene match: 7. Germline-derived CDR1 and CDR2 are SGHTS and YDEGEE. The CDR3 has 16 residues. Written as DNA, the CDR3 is TGTGCCAGCAGCCTAAGGAGCGGGAGGACCTACAATGAGCAGTTCTTC. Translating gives CASSLRSGRTYNEQFF.

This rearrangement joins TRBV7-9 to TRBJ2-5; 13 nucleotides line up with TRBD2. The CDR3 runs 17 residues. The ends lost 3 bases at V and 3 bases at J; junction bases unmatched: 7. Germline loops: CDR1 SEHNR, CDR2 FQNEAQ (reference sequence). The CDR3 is CASSLDRGTSGEETQYF. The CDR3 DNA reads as TGTGCCAGCAGCTTGGACCGAGGGACTAGCGGGGAAGAGACCCAGTACTTC.

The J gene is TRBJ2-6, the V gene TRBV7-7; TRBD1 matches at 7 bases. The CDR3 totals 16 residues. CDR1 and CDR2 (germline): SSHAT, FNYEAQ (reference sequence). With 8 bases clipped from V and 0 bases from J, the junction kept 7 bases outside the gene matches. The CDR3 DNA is TGTGCCAGCCCCCCGGACAGGAACTCTGGGGCCAACGTCCTGACTTTC. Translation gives CASPPDRNSGANVLTF.

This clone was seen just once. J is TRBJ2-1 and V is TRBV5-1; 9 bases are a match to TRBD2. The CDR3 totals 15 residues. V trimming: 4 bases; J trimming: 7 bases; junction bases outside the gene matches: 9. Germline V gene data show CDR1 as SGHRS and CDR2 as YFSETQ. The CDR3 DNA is TGCGCCAGCAGCGCGGACAGTCTAGCGGGGAATGAGCAGTTCTTC. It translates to CASSADSLAGNEQFF.

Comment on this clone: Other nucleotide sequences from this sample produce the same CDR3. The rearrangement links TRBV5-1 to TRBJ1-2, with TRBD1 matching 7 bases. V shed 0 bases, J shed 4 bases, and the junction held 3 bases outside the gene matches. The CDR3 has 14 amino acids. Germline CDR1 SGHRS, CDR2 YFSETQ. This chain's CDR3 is CASSLGQGGYGYTF. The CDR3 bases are TGCGCCAGCAGCTTGGGCCAGGGGGGCTATGGCTACACCTTC.

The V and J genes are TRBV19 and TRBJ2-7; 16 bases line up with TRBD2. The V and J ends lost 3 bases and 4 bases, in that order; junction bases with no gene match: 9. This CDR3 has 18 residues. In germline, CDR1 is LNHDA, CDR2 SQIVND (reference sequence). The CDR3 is CASSILFGTSGRGYEQYF. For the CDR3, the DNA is TGTGCCAGTAGTATCCTTTTTGGGACTAGCGGGAGGGGGTACGAGCAGTACTTC.

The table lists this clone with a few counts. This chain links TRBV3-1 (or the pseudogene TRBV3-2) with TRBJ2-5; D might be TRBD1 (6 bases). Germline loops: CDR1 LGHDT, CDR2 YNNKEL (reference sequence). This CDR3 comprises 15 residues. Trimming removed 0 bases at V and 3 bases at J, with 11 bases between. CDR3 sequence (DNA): TGTGCCAGCAGCCAAGATTTTGCAGGGGAAGAGACCCAGTACTTC. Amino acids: CASSQDFAGEETQYF.

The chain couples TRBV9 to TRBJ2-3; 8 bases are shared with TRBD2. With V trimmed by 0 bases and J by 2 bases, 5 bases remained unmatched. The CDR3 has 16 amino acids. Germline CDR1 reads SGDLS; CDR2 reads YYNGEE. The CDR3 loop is CASSVGSGGPTDTQYF. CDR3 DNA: TGTGCCAGCAGCGTAGGCAGCGGGGGCCCCACAGATACGCAGTATTTT.

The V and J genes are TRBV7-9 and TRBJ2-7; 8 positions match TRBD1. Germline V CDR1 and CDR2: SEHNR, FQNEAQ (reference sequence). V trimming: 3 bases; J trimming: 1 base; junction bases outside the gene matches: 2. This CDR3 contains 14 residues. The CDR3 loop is CASSLTGASYEQYF. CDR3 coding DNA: TGTGCCAGCAGCTTGACAGGGGCTTCCTACGAGCAGTACTTC.

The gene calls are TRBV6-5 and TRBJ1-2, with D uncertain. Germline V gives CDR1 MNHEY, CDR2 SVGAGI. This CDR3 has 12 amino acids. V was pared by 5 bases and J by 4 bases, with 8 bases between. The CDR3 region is CASSQVGYGYTF. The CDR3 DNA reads TGTGCCAGCAGTCAGGTGGGCTATGGCTACACCTTC.

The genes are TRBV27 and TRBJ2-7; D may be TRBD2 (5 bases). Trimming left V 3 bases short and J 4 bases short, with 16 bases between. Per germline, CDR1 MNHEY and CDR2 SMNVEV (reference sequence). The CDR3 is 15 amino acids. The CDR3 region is CASSFVQVWEYEQYF. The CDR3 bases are TGTGCCAGCAGTTTCGTCCAGGTTTGGGAGTACGAGCAGTACTTC.

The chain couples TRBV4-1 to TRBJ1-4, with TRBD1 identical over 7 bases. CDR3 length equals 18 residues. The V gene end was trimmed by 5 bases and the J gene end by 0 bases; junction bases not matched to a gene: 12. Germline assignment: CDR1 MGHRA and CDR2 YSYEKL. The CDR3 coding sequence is TGCGCCAGCAGCTTACAGGGGAATAAAGGAGCAACTAATGAAAAACTGTTTTTT. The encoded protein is CASSLQGNKGATNEKLFF.

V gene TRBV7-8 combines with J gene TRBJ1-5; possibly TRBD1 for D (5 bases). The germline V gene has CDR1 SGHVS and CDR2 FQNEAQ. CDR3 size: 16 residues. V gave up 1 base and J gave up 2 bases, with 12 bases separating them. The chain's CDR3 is CASSLGLLTGNQPQHF. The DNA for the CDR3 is TGTGCCAGCAGCTTAGGTCTTCTGACAGGCAATCAGCCCCAGCATTTT.

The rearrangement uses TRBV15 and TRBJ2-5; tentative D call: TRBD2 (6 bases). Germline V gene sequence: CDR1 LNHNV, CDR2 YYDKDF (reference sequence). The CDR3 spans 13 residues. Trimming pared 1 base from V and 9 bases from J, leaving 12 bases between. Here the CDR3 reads CATSRGVGEAQYF. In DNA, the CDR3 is TGTGCCACCAGCAGAGGCGTAGGGGAGGCCCAGTACTTC.

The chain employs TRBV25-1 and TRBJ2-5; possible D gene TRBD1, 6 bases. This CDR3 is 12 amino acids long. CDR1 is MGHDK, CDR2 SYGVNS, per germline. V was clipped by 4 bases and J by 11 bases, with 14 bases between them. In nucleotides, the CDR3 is TGTGCCAGCAGTGCTCTGGACAGAGGTCAGTACTTC. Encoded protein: CASSALDRGQYF.

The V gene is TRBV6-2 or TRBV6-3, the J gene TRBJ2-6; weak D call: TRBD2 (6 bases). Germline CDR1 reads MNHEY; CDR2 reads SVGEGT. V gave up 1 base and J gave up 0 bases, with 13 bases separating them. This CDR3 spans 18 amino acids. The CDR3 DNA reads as TGTGCCAGCAGTTACTGGGCGGGGCTTGACTCTGGGGCCAACGTCCTGACTTTC. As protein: CASSYWAGLDSGANVLTF.